Listed below are T cell receptor beta chains from one sample, sequenced in a study of shared clonotypes between healthy human individuals. The repertoire was sequenced with immunoSEQ multiplex PCR; TCRdb's copy has only in-frame clones and lacks some. The repertoire consists of about 480,000 clones, with 75% to 80% occurring once and the leading ten covering roughly an eighth. The material sequenced was PBMCs. The receptor set was obtained from a woman between 35 and 50 years old in good health. Some clones in this sample may be carry-over from other donors' samples. Both conserved end residues are part of each CDR3. Fields, in order: V gene, J gene, D gene, CDR3 length, clone size, CDR3 DNA, CDR3 protein. A D gene is named only where the DNA matches it firmly. Rows may omit the clone size; those that give it use once, few, many or a size class.

TRBV2	TRBJ2-1	TRBD2	15	NA	TGTGCCAGCATCCCTAGCGGGCTTTCCTACAATGAGCAGTTCTTC	CASIPSGLSYNEQFF
TRBV29-1	TRBJ2-7	TRBD2	13	NA	TGCAGCGTTTCACTAGCGGGAGTGAACGAGCAGTACTTC	CSVSLAGVNEQYF
TRBV9	TRBJ2-5	NA	12	NA	TGTGCCAGCTCTGGGGTCGGGGAGACCCAGTACTTC	CASSGVGETQYF
TRBV7-2	TRBJ2-1	TRBD2	16	NA	TGTGCCAGCACACCGAGGGGCGGGAGGATTGCGAATGAGCAGTTCTTC	CASTPRGGRIANEQFF
TRBV6-1	TRBJ2-7	NA	12	NA	TGTGCCAGCAATACCCGGACCTACGAGCAGTACTTC	CASNTRTYEQYF
TRBV7-2	TRBJ2-5	NA	14	few	TGTGCCAGCAGCTTACAGAGTGGGGAAGAGACCCAGTACTTC	CASSLQSGEETQYF
TRBV14	TRBJ2-7	NA	16	NA	TGTGCCAGCAGCCGGGGGTACTTACTGAGCTCCTACGAGCAGTACTTC	CASSRGYLLSSYEQYF
TRBV2	TRBJ2-5	TRBD2	13	NA	TGTGCCACCCAGCGGGAGGGCCGGGAGACCCAGTACTTC	CATQREGRETQYF
TRBV4-2	TRBJ2-3	NA	15	NA	TGTGCCAGCAGCCAAGATTTCACGTCCACAGATACGCAGTATTTT	CASSQDFTSTDTQYF
TRBV5-1	TRBJ2-3	TRBD2	14	NA	TGCGCCAGCGGGCTAGCGGGAGGAACAGATACGCAGTATTTT	CASGLAGGTDTQYF
TRBV5-1	TRBJ2-5	NA	13	few	TGCGCCAGCAGTCGAGAAGCCGGAGAGACCCAGTACTTC	CASSREAGETQYF
TRBV7-8	TRBJ1-2	NA	15	NA	TGTGCCAGCAGCCCGGGACCGCGGCTTGATTATGGCTACACCTTC	CASSPGPRLDYGYTF
TRBV5-1	TRBJ1-4	NA	17	NA	TGCGCCAGCAGCCTAGGGGGTATCCGGGTCTTGAATGAAAAACTGTTTTTT	CASSLGGIRVLNEKLFF
TRBV28	TRBJ2-2	NA	14	NA	TGTGCCAGCAGTTCGAGCAGGGAGTACGGGGAGCTGTTTTTT	CASSSSREYGELFF
TRBV28	TRBJ2-4	NA	13	NA	TGTGCCAGCTCCAATATAGCCAAAAACATTCAGTACTTC	CASSNIAKNIQYF
TRBV28	TRBJ2-1	NA	14	once	TGTGCCAGCAGTCCACTAGACTCCTACAATGAGCAGTTCTTC	CASSPLDSYNEQFF
TRBV9	TRBJ1-4	NA	14	NA	TGTGCCAGCAGCGTAGCTACAGGATCTGAAAAACTGTTTTTT	CASSVATGSEKLFF